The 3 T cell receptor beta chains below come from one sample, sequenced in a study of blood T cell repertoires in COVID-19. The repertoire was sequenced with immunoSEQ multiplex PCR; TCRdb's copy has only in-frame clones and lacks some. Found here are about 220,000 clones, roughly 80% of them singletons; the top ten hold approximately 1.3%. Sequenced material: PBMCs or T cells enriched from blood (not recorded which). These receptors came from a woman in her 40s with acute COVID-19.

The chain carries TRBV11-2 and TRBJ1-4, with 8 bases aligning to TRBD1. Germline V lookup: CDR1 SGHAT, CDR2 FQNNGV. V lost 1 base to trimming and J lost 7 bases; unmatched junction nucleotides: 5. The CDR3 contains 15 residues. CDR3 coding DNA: TGTGCCAGCAGCTTAGGGACAGGGAAGAGTGAAAAACTGTTTTTT. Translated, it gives CASSLGTGKSEKLFF.

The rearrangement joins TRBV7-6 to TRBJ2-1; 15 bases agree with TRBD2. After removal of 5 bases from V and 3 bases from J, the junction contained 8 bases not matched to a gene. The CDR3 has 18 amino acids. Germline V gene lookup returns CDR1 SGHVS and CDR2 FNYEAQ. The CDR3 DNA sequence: TGTGCCAGCAGCCGTGGGACTAGCGGGGGGCGGGGCTACAATGAGCAGTTCTTC. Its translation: CASSRGTSGGRGYNEQFF.

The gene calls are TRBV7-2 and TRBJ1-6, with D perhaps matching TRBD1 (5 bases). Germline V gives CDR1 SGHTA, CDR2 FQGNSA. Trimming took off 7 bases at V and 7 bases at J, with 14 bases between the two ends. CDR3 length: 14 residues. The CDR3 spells CASTPGGRNSPLHF. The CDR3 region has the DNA TGTGCCAGCACCCCCGGGGGTCGGAATTCACCCCTCCACTTT.